One sample yielded the 5 T cell receptor beta chains listed below, sequenced in a study of regulatory T cells in long-lasting Graves disease. Sample time point: newly diagnosed GD, antithyroid drugs for less than 3 months. The TCR library used RNA extracted from PBMCs. Arm-PCR of CDR3 regions and iRepertoire HTBI primers were used to build TCR beta libraries. TCRdb redid the calling of the multiplex PCR reads with MiXCR, one entry per CDR3 protein. The sample shows about 460,000 distinct CDR3 sequences, approximately 14% of them seen only once. This sample also belongs to another study, concerning T cells in Graves' hyperthyroidism and ophthalmopathy.

Sequenced here: peripheral blood mononuclear cells (PBMCs), sampled at new diagnosis, from a patient treated with antithyroid drugs. The receptors originated from a woman aged 45-59 years with Graves disease.

This clonotype was observed at least ten times. The gene calls are TRBV3-1 and TRBJ1-2; tentative D call: TRBD1 (5 bases). CDR3 size: 16 residues. The germline gives CDR1 LGHDT, CDR2 YNNKEL (reference sequence). V was trimmed by 1 base and J by 5 bases, leaving 17 bases between them. The CDR3 loop reads CASSQGMSGRPYGYTF. The CDR3 coding sequence is TGTGCCAGCAGCCAAGGGATGTCAGGGAGACCTTATGGCTACACCTTC.

V usage is TRBV9 and J usage is TRBJ2-1; no firm D call. Trimming took off 2 bases at V and 6 bases at J, with 15 bases between the two ends. CDR1 is SGDLS, CDR2 YYNGEE, per germline. CDR3 length: 15 amino acids. The CDR3 DNA reads as TGTGCCAGCAGCGTCCGGCCCTCCGGTGTCAATGAGCAGTTCTTC. It codes for CASSVRPSGVNEQFF.

This clonotype was recorded at least ten times. This chain joins TRBV12-3 or TRBV12-4 and TRBJ1-5, with D unclear. The CDR3 is 15 amino acids. V was cut by 0 bases and J by 3 bases, with 9 bases left in between. The CDR3 DNA follows: TGTGCCAGCAGTTTAGCCGGTACCCCCAATCAGCCCCAGCATTTT. It encodes CASSLAGTPNQPQHF.

Concerning this clonotype: A junction boundary mismatches the germline segment, possibly from a read error. CDR3 coding DNA: TGTGCCAGCAGCTTACACTGGACTAGCGGGCACCAAGAGACCCAGTACTTC. Amino acid sequence: CASSLHWTSGHQETQYF. The chain has TRBV5-1 and TRBJ2-5; 11 bases are a match to TRBD2. The CDR3 spans 17 residues. Germline assignment: CDR1 SGHRS and CDR2 YFSETQ.

This clonotype was detected many times. V and J are TRBV5-1 and TRBJ2-7, with 9 bases that match TRBD1. V was clipped by 2 bases and J by 5 bases; unmatched bases: 8. The germline CDR1 and CDR2 sequences are SGHRS and YFSETQ. The CDR3 extends over 15 amino acids. CDR3 DNA sequence: TGCGCCAGCAGCTTATCACCGGGACAGGGCGACGAGCAGTACTTC. Encoded protein: CASSLSPGQGDEQYF.